Following are 21 T cell receptor beta chains from one sample sequenced in a study of T cells in Graves' hyperthyroidism and ophthalmopathy. Amplified regions were TCR beta CDR3 sequences from RNA transcripts. Using the HTBI primer set, a first-round RT-PCR was run on the TCR CDR3. A single record per CDR3 protein comes from TCRdb applying MiXCR to the multiplex PCR reads. The sample has hundreds of thousands of distinct CDR3 sequences; approximately 40% are singletons. The specimen was blood. These receptors all come from a man aged 18 to 35 with Graves' hyperthyroidism.

This clonotype was seen just once. V and J are TRBV10-3 and TRBJ1-6, with 9 bases matching TRBD1. The CDR3 sequence is 13 residues long. Unmatched junction bases numbered 5, after V lost 10 bases and J lost 7 bases. Germline CDR1 is ENHRY and CDR2 is SYGVKD. CDR3 sequence: CATGTGKNSPLHF. CDR3 coding DNA: TGTGCCACCGGGACAGGGAAAAATTCACCCCTCCACTTT.

The J gene is TRBJ2-7, the V gene TRBV5-1; TRBD2 matches 12 bases. The germline gives CDR1 SGHRS, CDR2 YFSETQ. The CDR3 loop spans 15 amino acids. The ends lost 2 bases at V and 5 bases at J; junction bases unmatched: 5. CDR3 sequence (DNA): TGCGCCAGCAGCTTAACGACTAGCGGGGGACACGAGCAGTACTTC. Protein product: CASSLTTSGGHEQYF.

This clonotype turned up a few times. V gene TRBV5-1 combines with J gene TRBJ2-7; 7 bases match TRBD2. Per germline, CDR1 SGHRS and CDR2 YFSETQ. V lost 2 bases to trimming and J lost 2 bases; unmatched junction nucleotides: 7. CDR3 length equals 15 residues. CDR3 protein: CASSFGAGVPYEQYF. The CDR3 region has the DNA TGCGCCAGCAGCTTTGGCGCGGGGGTCCCCTACGAGCAGTACTTC.

Regarding this clonotype: Its ends do not fully match the called genes, so a read error is possible. The J gene is TRBJ2-5, the V gene TRBV7-9; the match to TRBD2 covers 7 bases. Germline loops: CDR1 SEHNR, CDR2 FQNEAQ (reference sequence). The CDR3 contains 16 residues. The CDR3 bases are TGCGCCAGCAGCCAAGATTACCAGGGCGGGGGAGAGACCCAGTACTTC. It yields the protein CASSQDYQGGGETQYF.

This clonotype was seen repeatedly, ten times or more. The chain employs TRBV6-5 and TRBJ1-2, with D possibly TRBD1 on 6 matching bases. Trimming removed 5 bases at V and 7 bases at J, with 14 bases between. Germline loops: CDR1 MNHEY, CDR2 SVGAGI. This CDR3 comprises 13 residues. The CDR3 sequence: CASSEGGGGGYTF. The DNA for the CDR3 is TGTGCCAGCAGTGAGGGGGGAGGCGGTGGCTACACCTTC.

The chain combines TRBV20-1 with TRBJ2-7, with D maybe TRBD2 (6 bases). V lost 2 bases, J lost 0 bases, and 17 bases lay in between. This CDR3 spans 16 amino acids. The germline V gene has CDR1 DFQATT and CDR2 SNEGSKA (reference sequence). Here the CDR3 DNA reads TGCAGTGCTAGACCCCAGCTAGCGCGTACCTCCTACGAGCAGTACTTC. This codes for CSARPQLARTSYEQYF.

The chain uses TRBV29-1 and TRBJ2-2; 7 bases line up with TRBD1. Per germline, CDR1 SQVTM and CDR2 ANQGSEA. The CDR3 contains 14 residues. CDR3 in amino acids: CSAAGTVVTGELFF. The CDR3 DNA sequence: TGCAGTGCTGCCGGGACAGTTGTTACCGGGGAGCTGTTTTTT.

This clonotype was recorded a few times. This chain uses TRBV5-1 with TRBJ1-5; D gene uncertain. Trimming shortened V by 4 bases and J by 0 bases, and 14 bases separated the two germline ends. Germline CDR1 is SGHRS and CDR2 is YFSETQ. This CDR3 contains 16 residues. The CDR3 sequence: CASSAGGLNSNQPQHF. The CDR3 DNA is TGCGCCAGCAGCGCCGGAGGACTCAATAGCAATCAGCCCCAGCATTTT.

Of note for this clonotype: The junction shows a germline mismatch at one end, possibly a read error. The genes are TRBV4-2 and TRBJ2-5; no clear D gene. Germline CDR1 LGHNA, CDR2 YNFKEQ. CDR3 length: 13 amino acids. The CDR3 coding sequence is TGTGCCAGCAGCTTAGTCGGGCAAGAGGCCCAGTACTTC. It encodes CASSLVGQEAQYF.

CDR3 loop: CSAREDRSFYEQYF. CDR3 nucleotide sequence: TGCAGTGCTAGAGAGGACCGGTCGTTCTACGAGCAGTACTTC. The V call is TRBV20-1, the J call TRBJ2-7; D is ambiguous. There are 14 residues in the CDR3. Germline assignment: CDR1 DFQATT and CDR2 SNEGSKA (reference sequence). V was shortened by 0 bases and J by 3 bases, with 12 bases between the two germline ends.

This chain links TRBV14 with TRBJ2-5, with a possible D match to TRBD2 (5 bases). CDR1 SGHDN and CDR2 FVKESK come from the germline V gene. Trimming left V 2 bases short and J 9 bases short, with 16 bases between. The CDR3 is 14 residues long. This CDR3 is CASSQRSLFGAQYF. In DNA, the CDR3 is TGTGCCAGCAGCCAAAGATCCCTTTTCGGGGCCCAGTACTTC.

With respect to this clonotype: At one boundary the junction diverges from the germline segment, which might be a read error. The chain has TRBV7-9 and TRBJ1-1, with unresolved D. The length of the CDR3 is 13 residues. Germline values: CDR1 SEHNR, CDR2 FQNEAQ (reference sequence). The chain's CDR3 is CASSQGAAAEAFF. The CDR3 bases are TGCGCCAGCAGCCAAGGTGCAGCTGCTGAAGCTTTCTTT.

J is TRBJ2-2 and V is TRBV7-2; TRBD1 aligns across 10 bases. The CDR3 loop spans 16 amino acids. V shed 5 bases, J shed 4 bases, and the junction held 7 bases outside the gene matches. Germline V gene data show CDR1 as SGHTA and CDR2 as FQGNSA. DNA for the CDR3: TGTGCCAGCAGCGTGACAGGGGGCGCGGGCACCGGGGAGCTGTTTTTT. Translated: CASSVTGGAGTGELFF.

This clonotype has a handful of counts. The J gene is TRBJ2-7, the V gene TRBV20-1, with D perhaps TRBD2 (6 bases). Germline values: CDR1 DFQATT, CDR2 SNEGSKA (reference sequence). The CDR3 length is 14 residues. Trimming took off 2 bases at V and 3 bases at J, with 14 bases between the two ends. Here the CDR3 reads CSARPRDSVYEQYF. For the CDR3, the DNA is TGCAGTGCTAGACCTCGGGACTCCGTCTACGAGCAGTACTTC.

This clonotype has ten or more counts. The V call is TRBV20-1, the J call TRBJ1-4, with D perhaps matching TRBD1 (5 bases). V was cut by 3 bases and J by 6 bases, with 14 bases left in between. This CDR3 comprises 14 residues. From germline, CDR1 is DFQATT and CDR2 SNEGSKA (reference sequence). CDR3 nucleotide sequence: TGCAGTGCTAGGGGGGACGCAGCAGATGAAAAACTGTTTTTT. This gives the protein CSARGDAADEKLFF.

This clonotype was seen at least ten times. This rearrangement joins TRBV7-9 to TRBJ1-5, with no clear D. The length of the CDR3 is 15 residues. Germline V CDR1 and CDR2: SEHNR, FQNEAQ (reference sequence). Trimming stripped 5 bases from V and 0 bases from J, with 11 bases between. CDR3 loop: CASSGEDYSNQPQHF. For the CDR3, the DNA is TGTGCCAGCAGCGGGGAAGATTATAGCAATCAGCCCCAGCATTTT.

The chain is built from TRBV7-9 and TRBJ1-2, with D possibly matching TRBD1 (5 bases). CDR3 length equals 15 residues. The V gene lost 5 bases and the J gene lost 1 base, with 14 bases spanning the gap. Germline CDR1 is SEHNR and CDR2 is FQNEAQ (reference sequence). This CDR3 is CASSKILTVNYGYTF. For the CDR3, the DNA is TGTGCCAGCAGCAAAATCCTGACAGTTAACTATGGCTACACCTTC.

The CDR3 region has the DNA TGCAGTGCCCGGCCGGGGCTAGGGGCCTACGAGCAGTACTTC. Protein product: CSARPGLGAYEQYF. This chain uses TRBV20-1 with TRBJ2-7; D is possibly TRBD1 or TRBD2 (5 bases each). The V and J ends lost 6 bases and 2 bases respectively, with 17 bases between them. Germline V CDR1 and CDR2: DFQATT, SNEGSKA (reference sequence). The CDR3 totals 14 residues.

The chain has TRBV27 and TRBJ1-6, with D unresolved. Trimming took off 6 bases at V and 7 bases at J, with 16 bases between the two ends. Germline loops: CDR1 MNHEY, CDR2 SMNVEV (reference sequence). This CDR3 comprises 15 residues. The CDR3 loop reads CASSRGLGRNSPLHF. Here the CDR3 DNA reads TGTGCCAGCAGCCGCGGACTCGGACGGAATTCACCCCTCCACTTT.

The V call is TRBV19, the J call TRBJ2-7; TRBD1 matches at 7 bases. This CDR3 comprises 10 residues. Germline CDR1 reads LNHDA; CDR2 reads SQIVND (reference sequence). The V gene end was trimmed by 11 bases and the J gene end by 4 bases; junction bases not matched to a gene: 2. The CDR3 spells CAGTAYEQYF. For the CDR3, the DNA is TGTGCCGGGACAGCATACGAGCAGTACTTC. The complete variable domain, with remaining parts taken from reference TRBV19 and TRBJ2-7, reads DGGITQSPKYLFRKEGQNVTLSCEQNLNHDAMYWYRQDPGQGLRLIYYSQIVNDFQKGDIAEGYSVSREKKESFPLTVTSAQKNPTAFYLCAGTAYEQYFGPGTRLTVT.

Worth noting for this clonotype: The junction and the germline gene differ at one end; a read error may be behind it. J is TRBJ1-5 and V is TRBV10-3; a weak D match, TRBD1 (6 bases). Germline lookup yields CDR1 ENHRY and CDR2 SYGVKD. The CDR3 sequence is 16 residues long. The CDR3 nucleotides are TGTGCCAGCAGTATAACTGGACAGTTTAGCAATCAGCCCCAGCATTTT. It codes for CASSITGQFSNQPQHF.